These 20 T cell receptor beta chains share one sample of origin, sequenced in a study of T cells in Graves' hyperthyroidism and ophthalmopathy. RNA transcripts provided the source from which TCR beta CDR3 regions were amplified. With the HTBI primer set, the TCR CDR3 went through a first round of RT-PCR. TCRdb independently ran MiXCR on the multiplex PCR reads; one entry per CDR3 protein. This table has under 450,000 distinct CDR3 sequences, approximately 18% appearing once. The material sequenced was blood. The receptors derive from a woman aged 25 to 39 with Graves' hyperthyroidism that later progressed to Graves' ophthalmopathy.

This clonotype was seen ten or more times. The chain recombines TRBV12-3 or TRBV12-4 with TRBJ2-7; 10 nucleotides line up with TRBD1. This CDR3 has 14 amino acids. Germline trimming cut 6 bases from V and 4 bases from J; bases unmatched to any gene: 6. CDR3 in DNA: TGTGCCAGCAGGAGAGACAGGGGGCTGTACGAGCAGTACTTC. Amino acid sequence: CASRRDRGLYEQYF.

This clonotype was recorded many times. This chain uses TRBV29-1 with TRBJ1-2; D remains unclear. Trimming pared 3 bases from V and 6 bases from J, leaving 20 bases between. The CDR3 covers 15 residues. Germline loops: CDR1 SQVTM, CDR2 ANQGSEA. The CDR3 reads CSVEAVGRFYDGYTF. CDR3 sequence (DNA): TGCAGCGTTGAGGCGGTGGGCAGGTTTTATGATGGCTACACCTTC.

The sample holds many counts of this clonotype. The chain uses TRBV12-3 or TRBV12-4 and TRBJ2-7; D gene unclear. The CDR3 runs to 13 residues. Trimming took 4 bases from V and 5 from J, leaving 12 bases between them. The CDR3 spells CASSWDGQNEQYF. CDR3 nucleotide sequence: TGTGCCAGCAGTTGGGATGGGCAGAACGAGCAGTACTTC.

There are many counts of this clonotype. The gene calls are TRBV2 and TRBJ1-2; a weak D match, TRBD1 (6 bases). This CDR3 region has 15 residues. Trimming cost V 7 bases and J 0 bases, with 15 bases left between them. Germline-derived CDR1 and CDR2 are SNHLY and FYNNEI. The CDR3: CASTPGHPANYGYTF. The CDR3 nucleotides are TGTGCCAGCACCCCGGGACACCCAGCTAACTATGGCTACACCTTC. Together with reference TRBV2 and TRBJ1-2, the CDR3 gives the full variable domain: EPEVTQTPSHQVTQMGQEVILRCVPISNHLYFYWYRQILGQKVEFLVSFYNNEISEKSEIFDDQFSVERPDGSNFTLKIRSTKLEDSAMYFCASTPGHPANYGYTFGSGTRLTVV.

The chain joins TRBV5-4 to TRBJ2-1; 11 nucleotides match TRBD2. This CDR3 comprises 16 residues. V trimming: 3 bases; J trimming: 8 bases; junction bases outside the gene matches: 10. Germline assignment: CDR1 SGHNT and CDR2 YYREEE (reference sequence). This CDR3 reads CASSSTVLAGVDEQFF. The CDR3 DNA follows: TGTGCCAGCAGCTCCACGGTACTAGCGGGAGTTGATGAGCAGTTCTTC.

The V call is TRBV5-1, the J call TRBJ1-3, with D perhaps TRBD1 (6 bases). Germline values: CDR1 SGHRS, CDR2 YFSETQ. V lost 0 bases and J lost 1, with 11 bases in between. CDR3 length: 16 amino acids. This chain's CDR3 is CASSLGLQGSGNTIYF. The CDR3 bases are TGCGCCAGCAGCTTGGGGCTACAGGGATCTGGAAACACCATATATTTT.

There are many counts of this clonotype. CDR3 in amino acids: CASRVGQGALRDTQYF. The CDR3 DNA is TGTGCCAGCAGAGTTGGACAGGGAGCGTTGAGGGATACGCAGTATTTT. This sequence joins TRBV11-2 and TRBJ2-3; TRBD1 matches at 8 bases. CDR3 length: 16 residues. V shed 6 bases and J 6 bases; nucleotides not matched to a gene: 14. CDR1 and CDR2 (germline): SGHAT, FQNNGV.

This clonotype was seen repeatedly, ten times or more. The J gene is TRBJ2-3, the V gene TRBV11-1; D not resolved. Trimming took off 1 base at V and 4 bases at J, with 12 bases between the two ends. The CDR3 consists of 15 residues. Germline values: CDR1 SGHAT, CDR2 FQDESV (reference sequence). CDR3 amino acids: CASSLVQRSSDTQYF. Written as DNA, the CDR3 is TGTGCCAGCAGCTTAGTGCAACGGAGTTCAGATACGCAGTATTTT.

This clonotype was found many times. The CDR3 DNA reads as TGTGCCAGCAGCTTAGGGGGGGGTTCGACTGAAGCTTTCTTT. It codes for CASSLGGGSTEAFF. V usage is TRBV7-2 and J usage is TRBJ1-1; D perhaps matches TRBD1 (5 bases). Germline V gives CDR1 SGHTA, CDR2 FQGNSA. The CDR3 loop spans 14 amino acids. The germline V and J ends were trimmed by 1 base and 5 bases, with 11 bases remaining between them.

This clonotype was recorded many times. The chain joins TRBV11-2 to TRBJ1-1, with a tentative D call TRBD1 (5 bases). The length of the CDR3 is 15 residues. CDR1 and CDR2 from the germline V gene are SGHAT and FQNNGV. The V gene lost 1 base and the J gene lost 1 base, with 10 bases spanning the gap. The CDR3, as DNA: TGTGCCAGCAGCTTAGCCGCAGGGAAGAACACTGAAGCTTTCTTT. Protein sequence: CASSLAAGKNTEAFF.

A few counts support this clonotype. The chain is built from TRBV6-1 and TRBJ1-2, with no clear D. Germline CDR1 is MNHNS and CDR2 is SASEGT. V gave up 10 bases and J gave up 3 bases, with 18 bases separating them. The CDR3 consists of 14 residues. CDR3 coding DNA: TGTGCCAACAGCCTAGACGTTGGGGACTATGGCTACACCTTC. It translates to CANSLDVGDYGYTF.

The chain has TRBV4-1 and TRBJ2-3, with TRBD2 matching 8 bases. The CDR3 is 17 amino acids. Germline V lookup: CDR1 MGHRA, CDR2 YSYEKL. Trimming at V came to 0 bases and at J to 3 bases, leaving 8 bases not matched to a gene. The CDR3 coding sequence is TGCGCCAGCAGCCAAGACTCAATCGGGAGGGGTACAGATACGCAGTATTTT. It encodes CASSQDSIGRGTDTQYF.

This clonotype appeared many times. The chain combines TRBV12-3 or TRBV12-4 with TRBJ1-5; no definite D call. V was pared by 11 bases and J by 1 base, with 18 bases between. The length of the CDR3 is 15 residues. The CDR3 sequence: CAGWAAKSSNQPQHF. The CDR3 DNA reads as TGTGCCGGGTGGGCCGCGAAGTCAAGCAATCAGCCCCAGCATTTT.

This rearrangement joins TRBV7-9 to TRBJ2-3; D is perhaps TRBD2 (7 bases). This CDR3 has 18 amino acids. V dropped 4 bases and J dropped 1 base, with 21 bases sitting between them. The germline V gene encodes CDR1 SEHNR and CDR2 FQNEAQ (reference sequence). The CDR3 protein is CASSSSVWGGGGTDTQYF. The CDR3 region has the DNA TGTGCCAGCAGCTCCTCGGTCTGGGGGGGCGGGGGCACAGATACGCAGTATTTT.

This clonotype was counted only a few times. The genes are TRBV19 and TRBJ1-6, with 8 bases identical to TRBD1. The CDR3 totals 15 residues. Germline V lookup: CDR1 LNHDA, CDR2 SQIVND (reference sequence). The trim removed 6 bases at V and 7 bases at J, leaving 8 bases unmatched. In nucleotides, the CDR3 is TGTGCCAGTAGAGAGGTGGGGACAGGCAATTCACCCCTCCACTTT. Translated: CASREVGTGNSPLHF.

The table lists this clonotype with many counts. The rearrangement joins TRBV7-2 to TRBJ2-1; TRBD2 matches 8 bases. V dropped 0 bases and J dropped 8; count of bases not matched to a gene: 12. CDR3 size: 17 residues. Germline assignment: CDR1 SGHTA and CDR2 FQGNSA. CDR3 amino acids: CASSLAFTGGPKDEQFF. CDR3 nucleotide sequence: TGTGCCAGCAGCTTAGCTTTTACGGGAGGGCCGAAGGATGAGCAGTTCTTC.

This clonotype was detected ten times or more. The V gene is TRBV12-3 or TRBV12-4, the J gene TRBJ2-7; a weak D match, TRBD2 (6 bases). The CDR3 covers 13 residues. V shed 3 bases and J shed 4 bases, with 10 bases lying between them. CDR3 nucleotide sequence: TGTGCCAGCAGTTTTTCCGGGAGATACGAGCAGTACTTC. Translating it yields CASSFSGRYEQYF.

The rearrangement links TRBV25-1 to TRBJ1-1; D is undetermined. Germline V gene lookup returns CDR1 MGHDK and CDR2 SYGVNS. The CDR3 spans 14 residues. Trimming took 11 bases from V and 1 from J, leaving 17 bases between them. DNA of the CDR3: TGTGCCGGATTTGTGGCGGAAAAGAACACTGAAGCTTTCTTT. Translation gives CAGFVAEKNTEAFF.

This chain links TRBV12-5 with TRBJ1-5; TRBD1 aligns across 7 bases. CDR1 and CDR2 (germline): LGHNT, FRNRAP. The CDR3 contains 15 residues. The V and J ends lost 3 bases and 7 bases, in that order; junction bases with no gene match: 9. The CDR3 DNA is TGTGCTAGTGGTTTCGGACAGGTAGGACGGCAGCCCCAGCATTTT. This translates into CASGFGQVGRQPQHF.

The rearrangement joins TRBV19 to TRBJ2-7; TRBD2 matches at 8 bases. The CDR3 has 14 amino acids. After removal of 4 bases from V and 9 bases from J, the junction contained 11 bases not matched to a gene. Per the germline V gene, CDR1 is LNHDA and CDR2 is SQIVND (reference sequence). The CDR3 bases are TGTGCCAGTAGTACCACGGGAGGGCCCCTCGGGCAGTACTTC. This sequence encodes CASSTTGGPLGQYF.